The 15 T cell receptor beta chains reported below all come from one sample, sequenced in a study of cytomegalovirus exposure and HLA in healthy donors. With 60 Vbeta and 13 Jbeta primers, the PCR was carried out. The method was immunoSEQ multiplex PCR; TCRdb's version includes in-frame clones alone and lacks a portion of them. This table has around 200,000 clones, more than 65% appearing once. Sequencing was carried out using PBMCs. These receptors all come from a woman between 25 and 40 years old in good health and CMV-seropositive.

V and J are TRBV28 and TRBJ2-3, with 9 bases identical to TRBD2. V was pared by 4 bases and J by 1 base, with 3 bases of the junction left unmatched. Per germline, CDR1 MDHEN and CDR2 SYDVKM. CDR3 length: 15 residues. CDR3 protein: CASSSGLARTDTQYF. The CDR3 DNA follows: TGTGCCAGCAGTTCCGGACTAGCGCGCACAGATACGCAGTATTTT.

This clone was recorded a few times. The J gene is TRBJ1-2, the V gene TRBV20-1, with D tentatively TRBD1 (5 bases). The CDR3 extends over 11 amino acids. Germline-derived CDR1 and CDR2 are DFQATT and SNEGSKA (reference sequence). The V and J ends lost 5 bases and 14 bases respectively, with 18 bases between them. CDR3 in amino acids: CSAQGRDGGTF. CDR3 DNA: TGCAGTGCTCAGGGTCGGGACGGGGGTACCTTC.

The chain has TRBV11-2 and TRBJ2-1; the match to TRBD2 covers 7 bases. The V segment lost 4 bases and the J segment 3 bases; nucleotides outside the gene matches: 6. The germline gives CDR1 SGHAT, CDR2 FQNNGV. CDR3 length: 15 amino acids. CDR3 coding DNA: TGTGCCAGCAGCTCTAGCGGCTTTAACTACAATGAGCAGTTCTTC. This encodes CASSSSGFNYNEQFF.

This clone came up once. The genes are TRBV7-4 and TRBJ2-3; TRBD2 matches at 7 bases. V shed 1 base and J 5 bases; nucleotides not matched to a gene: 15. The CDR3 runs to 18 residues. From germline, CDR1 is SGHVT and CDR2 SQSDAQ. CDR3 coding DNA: TGTGCCAGCAGCTTAGATTTGCTAGCGGTCCTCCAAGTAGATACGCAGTATTTT. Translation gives CASSLDLLAVLQVDTQYF.

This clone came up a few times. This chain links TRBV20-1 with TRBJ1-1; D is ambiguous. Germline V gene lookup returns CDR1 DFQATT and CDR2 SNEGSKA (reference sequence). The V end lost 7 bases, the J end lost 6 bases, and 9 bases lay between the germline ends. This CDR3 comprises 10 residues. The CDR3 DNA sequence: TGCAGTGTTTCGAGGTCTGAAGCTTTCTTT. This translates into CSVSRSEAFF.

CDR3 protein: CSARLAGGVDTQYF. The CDR3 coding sequence is TGCAGCGCTCGACTAGCGGGAGGGGTAGATACGCAGTATTTT. The chain couples TRBV29-1 to TRBJ2-3; the match to TRBD2 covers 14 bases. The CDR3 length is 14 residues. The V segment lost 7 bases and the J segment 5 bases; nucleotides outside the gene matches: 5. Germline CDR1 SQVTM, CDR2 ANQGSEA.

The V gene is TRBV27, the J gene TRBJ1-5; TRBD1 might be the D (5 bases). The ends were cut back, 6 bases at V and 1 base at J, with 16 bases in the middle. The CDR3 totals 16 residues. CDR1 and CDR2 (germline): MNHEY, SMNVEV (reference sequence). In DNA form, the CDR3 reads TGTGCCAGCAGCCCGGCCTTGGGGGGAAGCAATCAGCCCCAGCATTTT. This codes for CASSPALGGSNQPQHF.

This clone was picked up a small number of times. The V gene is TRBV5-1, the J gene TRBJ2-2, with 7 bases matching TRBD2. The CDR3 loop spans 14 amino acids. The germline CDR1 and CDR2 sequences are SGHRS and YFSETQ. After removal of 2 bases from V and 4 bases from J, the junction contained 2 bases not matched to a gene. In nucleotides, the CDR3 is TGCGCCAGCAGCTTCTCTAGCGGCACCGGGGAGCTGTTTTTT. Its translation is CASSFSSGTGELFF. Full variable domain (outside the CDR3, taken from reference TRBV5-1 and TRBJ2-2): KAGVTQTPRYLIKTRGQQVTLSCSPISGHRSVSWYQQTPGQGLQFLFEYFSETQRNKGNFPGRFSGRQFSNSRSEMNVSTLELGDSALYLCASSFSSGTGELFFGEGSRLTVL.

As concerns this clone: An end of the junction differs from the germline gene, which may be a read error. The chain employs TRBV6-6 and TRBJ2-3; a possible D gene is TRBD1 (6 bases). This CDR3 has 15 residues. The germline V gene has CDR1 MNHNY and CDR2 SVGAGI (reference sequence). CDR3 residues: CASSAPDSSTDTRYF. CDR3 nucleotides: TGTGCCAGCAGTGCCCCGGACAGTAGCACAGATACGCGGTATTTT.

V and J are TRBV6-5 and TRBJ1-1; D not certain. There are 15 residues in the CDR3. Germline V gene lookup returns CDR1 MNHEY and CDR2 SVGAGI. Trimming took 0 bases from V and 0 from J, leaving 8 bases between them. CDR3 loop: CASSYSSDLNTEAFF. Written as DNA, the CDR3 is TGTGCCAGCAGTTACTCGTCAGATCTGAACACTGAAGCTTTCTTT.

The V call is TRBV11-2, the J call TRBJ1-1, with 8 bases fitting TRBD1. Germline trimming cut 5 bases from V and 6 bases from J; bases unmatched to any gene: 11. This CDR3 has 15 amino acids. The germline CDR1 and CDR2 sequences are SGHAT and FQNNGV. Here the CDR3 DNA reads TGTGCCAGCAGCCCCCAGCGACAGGGGACCGCTGAAGCTTTCTTT. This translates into CASSPQRQGTAEAFF.

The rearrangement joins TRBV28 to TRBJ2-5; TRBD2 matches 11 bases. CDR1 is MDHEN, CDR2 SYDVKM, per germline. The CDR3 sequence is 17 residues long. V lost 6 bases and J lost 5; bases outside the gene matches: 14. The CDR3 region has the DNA TGTGCCAGCAGCCAAGGGACTAGCGGCACCCAAGGCGAGACCCAGTACTTC. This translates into CASSQGTSGTQGETQYF.

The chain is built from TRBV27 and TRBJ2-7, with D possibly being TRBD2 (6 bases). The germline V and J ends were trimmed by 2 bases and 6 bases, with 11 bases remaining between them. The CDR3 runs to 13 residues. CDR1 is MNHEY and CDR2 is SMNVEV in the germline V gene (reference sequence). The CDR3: CASSLGGVREQYF. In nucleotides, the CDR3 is TGTGCCAGCAGTTTAGGAGGGGTGCGCGAGCAGTACTTC.

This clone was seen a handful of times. For the CDR3, the DNA is TGTGCCAGCAGTTTCGAGCGGGAGAGGCGGTACGAGCAGTACTTC. This encodes CASSFERERRYEQYF. The chain links TRBV27 to TRBJ2-7, with 8 bases lining up with TRBD2. J gave up 4 bases and V 3 bases, and 8 bases lay outside the gene matches. Germline V CDR1 and CDR2: MNHEY, SMNVEV (reference sequence). The CDR3 is made up of 15 amino acids.

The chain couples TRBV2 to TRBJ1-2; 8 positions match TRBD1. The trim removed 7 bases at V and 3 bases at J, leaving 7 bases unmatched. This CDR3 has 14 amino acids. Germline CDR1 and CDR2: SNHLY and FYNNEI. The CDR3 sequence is CASNRQGKDYGYTF. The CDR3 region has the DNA TGTGCCAGCAATCGACAGGGGAAGGACTATGGCTACACCTTC. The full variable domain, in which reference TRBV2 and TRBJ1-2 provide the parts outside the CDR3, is EPEVTQTPSHQVTQMGQEVILRCVPISNHLYFYWYRQILGQKVEFLVSFYNNEISEKSEIFDDQFSVERPDGSNFTLKIRSTKLEDSAMYFCASNRQGKDYGYTFGSGTRLTVV.